Sequencing of this T cell receptor beta chain was carried out in a study of Ad26.COV2.S vaccination and SARS-CoV-2 variants. As for the study in general: In the study, Ad26.COV2.S was injected intramuscularly once, or twice 56 days apart. Study results and limitations: Placebo recipients had lower spike-specific TCR breadth than vaccine recipients.

This CDR3 comprises 13 residues. Germline CDR1 and CDR2: LNHDA and SQIVND (reference sequence). Trimming cost V 5 bases and J 4 bases, with 11 bases left between them. Here immunoSEQ multiplex PCR was the method, and the copy in TCRdb shows in-frame clones only, minus some. The sample has about 480,000 clones, roughly 87% seen once. About this clone: The antigen remains unidentified.

Treatment described: some 19 received Ad26.COV2.S at low or high dose, single or two shots; 5 received placebo; per-sample allocation not given. The samples were gathered on day 63 after the first injection of vaccine or placebo. Sample: peripheral blood, taken in a trial of Ad26.COV2.S vaccine versus placebo. V is TRBV19 and J is TRBJ1-2; D is undetermined. This receptor was identified in a person aged 18-65 years who received the Ad26.COV2.S COVID-19 vaccine or a placebo. The CDR3 reads CASSRDTAYGYTF. The CDR3 DNA reads as TGTGCCAGTAGTCGTGACACCGCCTATGGCTACACCTTC.